Listed here are 26 T cell receptor beta chains from one sample, sequenced in a study of cytomegalovirus exposure and HLA in healthy donors. Both 60 Vbeta primers and 13 Jbeta primers went into the PCR. TCRdb's table, derived via immunoSEQ multiplex PCR, lists solely in-frame clones and lacks some. The sample records some 140,000 clones, around 68% being singletons. What was sequenced was PBMCs. The receptor source for this set is a man in his thirties or forties in good health and CMV-seronegative.

CDR3 in amino acids: CASSIVLREGKAFF. The DNA for the CDR3 is TGTGCCAGTAGTATAGTTCTCCGGGAAGGAAAAGCTTTCTTT. This chain joins TRBV19 and TRBJ1-1; the D is unclear. The CDR3 is made up of 14 amino acids. V was clipped by 1 base and J by 9 bases, with 15 bases between them. Germline CDR1 reads LNHDA; CDR2 reads SQIVND (reference sequence).

Here the CDR3 DNA reads TGTGCCTGGAGTGTAGCGGGCACAGATACGCAGTATTTT. Amino acid sequence: CAWSVAGTDTQYF. The chain couples TRBV30 to TRBJ2-3, with a weak D call TRBD2 (5 bases). Trimming took 0 bases from V and 1 from J, leaving 5 bases between them. CDR3 length: 13 amino acids. Germline V CDR1 and CDR2: GTSNPN, SVGIG (reference sequence).

The V call is TRBV18, the J call TRBJ1-4; the match to TRBD1 covers 7 bases. The CDR3 consists of 15 residues. V lost 6 bases to trimming and J lost 4 bases; unmatched junction nucleotides: 8. Germline assignment: CDR1 KGHSH and CDR2 LQKENI. The CDR3 DNA follows: TGTGCCAGCTCCCCGAGGGGACAGAATAATGAAAAACTGTTTTTT. This sequence encodes CASSPRGQNNEKLFF.

The chain uses TRBV5-4 and TRBJ2-1, with 9 bases that match TRBD2. V was clipped by 4 bases and J by 3 bases; unmatched bases: 11. The germline CDR1 and CDR2 sequences are SGHNT and YYREEE (reference sequence). The CDR3 spans 17 residues. The CDR3 here is CASSPSRGGAGYNEQFF. The CDR3 DNA reads as TGTGCCAGCAGCCCCTCCCGCGGGGGGGCAGGCTACAATGAGCAGTTCTTC. Based on the CDR3 plus reference TRBV5-4 and TRBJ2-1, the full variable domain is ETGVTQSPTHLIKTRGQQVTLRCSSQSGHNTVSWYQQALGQGPQFIFQYYREEENGRGNFPPRFSGLQFPNYSSELNVNALELDDSALYLCASSPSRGGAGYNEQFFGPGTRLTVL.

This chain joins TRBV5-5 and TRBJ1-3, with 7 bases fitting TRBD1. Trimming took 1 base from V and 3 from J; bases not matched to a gene: 7. Germline assignment: CDR1 SGHKS and CDR2 YYEKEE (reference sequence). The CDR3 covers 16 residues. The CDR3 DNA reads as TGTGCCAGCAGCTTGACAGGGGCGCGGCTTGGAAACACCATATATTTT. Translating it yields CASSLTGARLGNTIYF.

This chain uses TRBV7-6 with TRBJ1-6; weak D call: TRBD1 (6 bases). Germline V gives CDR1 SGHVS, CDR2 FNYEAQ. The CDR3 has 15 residues. Trimming took 5 bases from V and 2 from J, leaving 10 bases between them. The CDR3 reads CASSADSPYNSPLHF. The CDR3 nucleotides read TGTGCCAGCAGCGCGGACAGCCCCTATAATTCACCCCTCCACTTT.

This clone was seen just once. The DNA for the CDR3 is TGTGCCAGCAGCTTGGGGCAGGCGAGCTACACCGGGGAGCTGTTTTTT. This gives the protein CASSLGQASYTGELFF. This chain joins TRBV5-4 and TRBJ2-2, with D unclear. The CDR3 contains 16 residues. Germline assignment: CDR1 SGHNT and CDR2 YYREEE (reference sequence). V lost 0 bases to trimming and J lost 3 bases, with 12 bases between them.

The genes are TRBV19 and TRBJ2-2; D unclear. Germline CDR1 reads LNHDA; CDR2 reads SQIVND (reference sequence). The CDR3 is 15 residues long. With 0 bases removed from V and 4 bases from J, the gap between germline ends came to 9 bases. DNA for the CDR3: TGTGCCAGTAGTATAGACGCGTTTCGCACCGGGGAGCTGTTTTTT. Translated: CASSIDAFRTGELFF.

The rearrangement joins TRBV7-6 to TRBJ2-1; 13 nucleotides agree with TRBD2. The germline V gene encodes CDR1 SGHVS and CDR2 FNYEAQ. Trimming took 4 bases from V and 10 from J; bases not matched to a gene: 10. The CDR3 runs 16 residues. CDR3 sequence: CASSSGLAGATHEQFF. The CDR3, as DNA: TGTGCCAGCAGCTCCGGACTAGCGGGGGCCACACACGAGCAGTTCTTC.

This chain connects TRBV28 to TRBJ1-1, with TRBD1 matching 8 bases. Germline loops: CDR1 MDHEN, CDR2 SYDVKM. V was clipped by 3 bases and J by 0 bases; unmatched bases: 3. The CDR3 length is 15 residues. The CDR3 DNA reads TGTGCCAGCAGTTTGAGGGACAGGATGAACACTGAAGCTTTCTTT. Its translation: CASSLRDRMNTEAFF.

This chain links TRBV28 with TRBJ2-5, with D unclear. Germline V lookup: CDR1 MDHEN, CDR2 SYDVKM. This CDR3 region has 14 residues. Trimming left V 6 bases short and J 1 base short, with 12 bases between. The CDR3 DNA is TGTGCCAGCAGGTCTCCGGGTTCCCAAGAGACCCAGTACTTC. Translated, it gives CASRSPGSQETQYF.

This chain uses TRBV13 with TRBJ1-1; 7 bases line up with TRBD1. This CDR3 has 15 residues. J gave up 0 bases and V 1 base, and 2 bases lay outside the gene matches. Germline CDR1 PRHDT, CDR2 FYEKMQ (reference sequence). The CDR3 loop is CASSLVGTVNTEAFF. CDR3 in DNA: TGTGCCAGCAGCTTAGTCGGGACAGTGAACACTGAAGCTTTCTTT.

The chain combines TRBV29-1 with TRBJ1-1, with TRBD1 matching 8 bases. This CDR3 comprises 13 residues. Germline values: CDR1 SQVTM, CDR2 ANQGSEA. The trim removed 6 bases at V and 3 bases at J, leaving 6 bases unmatched. CDR3: CSVAGGRYTEAFF. The CDR3 bases are TGCAGCGTAGCAGGGGGCCGCTACACTGAAGCTTTCTTT.

The chain couples TRBV9 to TRBJ2-1; 9 nucleotides match TRBD2. Trimming cost V 2 bases and J 2 bases; bases outside gene matches: 2. Germline V gene sequence: CDR1 SGDLS, CDR2 YYNGEE. This CDR3 contains 15 residues. Here the CDR3 DNA reads TGTGCCAGCAGCGTTCTAGCGGGGACCTACAATGAGCAGTTCTTC. Translated: CASSVLAGTYNEQFF.

This clone has only a few counts. V gene TRBV9 combines with J gene TRBJ1-1, with D perhaps TRBD1 (6 bases). CDR3 length equals 17 residues. V lost 1 base, J lost 4 bases, and 20 bases lay in between. The V gene's germline CDR1 is SGDLS and CDR2 YYNGEE. The CDR3 coding sequence is TGTGCCAGCAGCGTAAATCCCCAACGGGGAGGGGGCACTGAAGCTTTCTTT. Translation: CASSVNPQRGGGTEAFF.

This sequence joins TRBV28 and TRBJ2-7; TRBD1 agrees at 7 bases. The germline V gene has CDR1 MDHEN and CDR2 SYDVKM. With V trimmed by 10 bases and J by 3 bases, 6 bases remained unmatched. The CDR3 runs 12 residues. DNA of the CDR3: TGTGCCACCCAGGGGGTCAACTACGAGCAGTACTTC. Protein product: CATQGVNYEQYF.

This chain joins TRBV6-4 and TRBJ1-5, with 8 bases lining up with TRBD1. V shed 6 bases, J shed 4 bases, and the junction held 2 bases outside the gene matches. Germline V CDR1 and CDR2: MRHNA, SNTAGT. This CDR3 is 13 amino acids long. CDR3 loop: CASSHRGNQPQHF. CDR3 DNA sequence: TGTGCCAGCAGCCACAGGGGGAATCAGCCCCAGCATTTT.

The chain is built from TRBV30 and TRBJ2-5, with 12 bases identical to TRBD2. CDR3 length: 15 amino acids. Germline V gives CDR1 GTSNPN, CDR2 SVGIG (reference sequence). J lost 3 bases, V lost 0 bases, and 2 bases had no gene match. CDR3 amino acids: CAWSVASGGEETQYF. The CDR3 DNA reads as TGTGCCTGGAGTGTAGCTAGCGGGGGGGAAGAGACCCAGTACTTC.

As regards this clone: Different DNA sequences within this sample yield the same CDR3. The genes are TRBV9 and TRBJ2-2; 15 nucleotides align to TRBD2. From germline, CDR1 is SGDLS and CDR2 YYNGEE. This CDR3 comprises 17 residues. J was trimmed by 5 bases and V by 0 bases; bases with no gene match: 2. The CDR3 bases are TGTGCCAGCAGCGTAGAGGGACTAGCGGGGGGAACCGGGGAGCTGTTTTTT. The encoded protein is CASSVEGLAGGTGELFF.

The chain joins TRBV19 to TRBJ2-1; 7 bases map to TRBD2. V shed 5 bases and J 3 bases; nucleotides not matched to a gene: 7. The CDR3 spans 15 residues. Germline lookup yields CDR1 LNHDA and CDR2 SQIVND (reference sequence). CDR3 coding DNA: TGTGCCAGTAGTCCTGGACTAGGGGTCTACAATGAGCAGTTCTTC. This translates into CASSPGLGVYNEQFF.

The chain links TRBV5-6 to TRBJ2-5; 14 bases are a match to TRBD2. This CDR3 has 14 residues. With V trimmed by 2 bases and J by 13 bases, 7 bases remained unmatched. Germline V gene data show CDR1 as SGHDT and CDR2 as YYEEEE. The CDR3 spells CASSFGTSGGPGYF. CDR3 coding DNA: TGTGCCAGCAGCTTCGGGACTAGCGGGGGCCCGGGGTACTTC.

J is TRBJ2-7 and V is TRBV29-1; no firm D call. The CDR3 has 13 amino acids. Germline lookup yields CDR1 SQVTM and CDR2 ANQGSEA. V lost 6 bases to trimming and J lost 0 bases, with 12 bases between them. The CDR3 sequence: CSVRARNSYEQYF. As DNA, the CDR3 is TGCAGCGTGAGAGCGAGAAACTCCTACGAGCAGTACTTC.

Only one count was recorded for this clone. The chain combines TRBV6-1 with TRBJ2-7; possible D gene TRBD1, 6 bases. The CDR3 extends over 15 amino acids. CDR1 is MNHNS, CDR2 SASEGT, per germline. V lost 4 bases and J lost 1, with 14 bases in between. The CDR3 nucleotides are TGTGCCAGCAGTGCCTTGACAGGACGTTCCTACGAGCAGTACTTC. Amino acids: CASSALTGRSYEQYF.

The gene calls are TRBV5-4 and TRBJ2-2; D remains unclear. The V gene's germline CDR1 is SGHNT and CDR2 YYREEE (reference sequence). This CDR3 region has 13 residues. The V gene lost 0 bases and the J gene lost 4 bases, with 4 bases spanning the gap. The CDR3 is CASSLDSTGELFF. The CDR3 nucleotides are TGTGCCAGCAGCTTGGACAGCACCGGGGAGCTGTTTTTT.

This clone was recorded a few times. The V call is TRBV29-1, the J call TRBJ2-1; 8 bases are a match to TRBD1. The CDR3 is 15 residues long. The V gene end was trimmed by 4 bases and the J gene end by 6 bases; junction bases not matched to a gene: 11. Germline CDR1 and CDR2: SQVTM and ANQGSEA. DNA for the CDR3: TGCAGCGTTGCGGAAGAGGACAGGGTAGGCAATGAGCAGTTCTTC. Amino acids: CSVAEEDRVGNEQFF.

The chain combines TRBV7-3 with TRBJ2-5, with 7 bases matching TRBD2. Trimming at V came to 2 bases and at J to 8 bases, leaving 14 bases not matched to a gene. The V gene's germline CDR1 is SGHTA and CDR2 FQGTGA. This CDR3 spans 16 amino acids. CDR3 sequence: CASSLGGGGGSGTQYF. The CDR3 bases are TGTGCCAGCAGCTTAGGTGGCGGCGGGGGTAGTGGAACCCAGTACTTC.